Shown below are 19 T cell receptor beta chains from a single sample sequenced in a study of tumor and adjacent non-tumor tissue in lung cancer (dated by TCRdb to 2017 to 2018). Libraries were made using multiplex PCR. The data were produced on an Illumina HiSeq 2500. TCRbeta libraries were constructed through three rounds of nested PCR with primers (Table S4) according to protocols adapted from ARM-PCR. TCRdb applied fastp at Q25 and MiXCR to the public reads, then kept only in-frame beta chains. Each record represents a unique CDR3 protein, reported with the most common genes and DNA among its rows. For this sample there are 120,000 to 150,000 distinct CDR3 sequences; approximately 66% appear just once. About 20% of the sample is in the top ten clones. RNA was extracted from bulk unsorted tissue and checked for quality with a NanoDrop ND-1000 and an Agilent 2100. Source material: lung tumor tissue. The source of these receptors is a man in his sixties with small cell lung cancer.

This clonotype was detected a few times. The chain has TRBV13 and TRBJ2-1; TRBD2 might be the D (6 bases). CDR1 is PRHDT and CDR2 is FYEKMQ in the germline V gene (reference sequence). V was trimmed by 11 bases and J by 3 bases, leaving 11 bases between them. This CDR3 is 12 amino acids long. The CDR3 DNA reads as TGTGCCGTACCGGGACTCTACAATGAGCAGTTCTTC. Encoded protein: CAVPGLYNEQFF.

This clonotype was picked up a small number of times. This clone may be a read error of a much larger clone one base away. CDR3 nucleotide sequence: TGTGCCAGCAACTCCACCGGGACAGAGCAGTATTTT. The encoded protein is CASNSTGTEQYF. V is TRBV11-3 and J is TRBJ2-3, with TRBD1 matching over 7 bases. With 7 bases clipped from V and 11 bases from J, the junction kept 9 bases outside the gene matches. Germline CDR1 and CDR2: SGHNT and YENEEA. The CDR3 extends over 12 amino acids.

Comment on this clonotype: This may stem from a read error, because a much larger clone lies one nucleotide away. The chain combines TRBV12-3 or TRBV12-4 with TRBJ1-6; 7 nucleotides agree with TRBD1. This CDR3 has 15 residues. CDR3 sequence reads: CTSSFRTGNNSPLHF. DNA of the CDR3: TGTACCAGCAGTTTTCGGACAGGAAATAATTCACCCCTCCACTTT.

This clonotype was detected ten times or more. This chain joins TRBV6-5 and TRBJ2-3, with TRBD2 identical over 8 bases. Germline loops: CDR1 MNHEY, CDR2 SVGAGI. V gave up 6 bases and J gave up 10 bases; unmatched junction bases: 6. CDR3 length: 12 residues. The CDR3 DNA reads as TGTGCCAGCAGGGGCCCGGGACTAGCGCAGTATTTT. Protein sequence: CASRGPGLAQYF.

The V call is TRBV5-1, the J call TRBJ2-2, with D hard to call. Germline V gene data show CDR1 as SGHRS and CDR2 as YFSETQ. The CDR3 length is 17 residues. Deletions cut 4 bases from V and 6 bases from J, with 22 bases between. In nucleotides, the CDR3 is TGCGCCAGCAGCGTGGGCGACAAGGGAACACACGCCGGGGAGCTGTTTTTT. Its translation: CASSVGDKGTHAGELFF.

As to this clonotype: A read error may explain this, as a much larger clone is one base away. The chain carries TRBV28 and TRBJ2-3, with a weak D call TRBD1 (5 bases). In germline, CDR1 is MDHEN, CDR2 SYDVKM. Trimming left V 2 bases short and J 0 bases short, with 15 bases between. CDR3 length: 17 residues. The CDR3 DNA follows: TGTGCCAGCAGTTTAATACCAGGGTTTTCTAGCACAGATACGCAGTATTTT. It translates to CASSLIPGFSSTDTQYF.

V usage is TRBV20-1 and J usage is TRBJ2-7, with a tentative D call TRBD2 (5 bases). The germline CDR1 and CDR2 sequences are DFQATT and SNEGSKA (reference sequence). V was clipped by 2 bases and J by 5 bases, with 10 bases between them. The CDR3 is 12 amino acids. The CDR3 DNA sequence: TGCAGTGCTAGATGGTATAGCGACGAGCAGTACTTC. Its translation: CSARWYSDEQYF.

A word on this clonotype: The conserved phenylalanine or tryptophan is not found at the CDR3 terminus, so this likely reflects a read error. The genes are TRBV20-1 and TRBJ2-5; D is undetermined. Germline-derived CDR1 and CDR2 are DFQATT and SNEGSKA (reference sequence). V lost 1 base to trimming and J lost 4 bases, with 10 bases between them. This CDR3 has 13 residues. The CDR3 region is CSARASDRETQYL. CDR3 DNA sequence: TGCAGTGCTAGAGCCAGCGACCGAGAGACCCAGTACTTA.

Regarding this clonotype: Being one base from a much bigger clone, this may be a read error. The CDR3 DNA is TGCAGTGCTAGCCCGGGACAGGGGTCAGCTAACTATAGCTACACCTTC. Translated, it gives CSASPGQGSANYSYTF. This sequence joins TRBV20-1 and TRBJ1-2; 10 positions agree with TRBD1. This CDR3 comprises 16 residues. Per the germline V gene, CDR1 is DFQATT and CDR2 is SNEGSKA (reference sequence).

The chain is built from TRBV20-1 and TRBJ1-2, with D unresolved. Germline CDR1 and CDR2: DFQATT and SNEGSKA (reference sequence). This CDR3 comprises 14 residues. Trimming cost V 6 bases and J 2 bases, with 16 bases left between them. The CDR3 bases are TGCAGTGCCCCGGCGCCTTGCACCAACTATGGCTACACCTTC. Translated, it gives CSAPAPCTNYGYTF.

Worth noting for this clonotype: Lacking the conserved final phenylalanine or tryptophan, this CDR3 likely reflects a read error. No DNA is shown, since the ends of the CDR3 on it are uncertain; the CDR3 is the one TCRdb lists. The chain uses TRBV6-1 and TRBJ2-6; the table's D call of TRBD1 was not tested on the DNA. Germline CDR1 is MNHNS and CDR2 is SASEGT. Ends included, the CDR3 has 20 residues. The CDR3 spells CASSDVPGQGRSSGTNVLII.

Worth noting for this clonotype: A much larger clone is a single base away; this may be a read error. It is likely a read error, because the conserved phenylalanine at the end of the CDR3 is missing. The chain has TRBV20-1 and TRBJ2-2, with 7 nucleotides matching TRBD1. With V trimmed by 3 bases and J by 0 bases, 4 bases remained unmatched. This CDR3 contains 15 residues. Germline-derived CDR1 and CDR2 are DFQATT and SNEGSKA (reference sequence). CDR3 bases: TGCAGTGCTAGGAGGCAGGGGGCGAACACCGGGGAGCTGTTTCTT. Translating gives CSARRQGANTGELFL.

Note on this clonotype: A junction boundary mismatches the germline segment, possibly from a read error. V and J are TRBV18 and TRBJ1-2, with no clear D. The germline V gene encodes CDR1 KGHSH and CDR2 LQKENI. This CDR3 has 16 residues. CDR3 loop: CASSPFAPGENYGYTF. CDR3 bases: TGTGCCAGTTCACCTTTCGCCCCGGGAGAGAACTATGGCTACACCTTC.

This clonotype came up many times. This chain links TRBV6-1 with TRBJ2-4; tentative D call: TRBD1 (5 bases). V gave up 4 bases and J gave up 6 bases, with 10 bases separating them. Germline CDR1 is MNHNS and CDR2 is SASEGT. The CDR3 covers 13 residues. CDR3 nucleotides: TGTGCCAGCAGTGTAAGGCAGGGAAACATTCAGTACTTC. Its protein is CASSVRQGNIQYF.

This clonotype is classed as medium-sized. The chain uses TRBV11-1 and TRBJ2-1, with D uncertain. CDR3 length: 12 amino acids. Per the germline V gene, CDR1 is SGHAT and CDR2 is FQDESV (reference sequence). Trimming pared 4 bases from V and 9 bases from J, leaving 10 bases between. The CDR3 sequence: CASSSEDLEQFF. The DNA of the CDR3 is TGTGCCAGCAGCTCGGAAGATCTTGAGCAGTTCTTC.

About this clonotype itself: Sequence at one end of the junction differs from germline and may be a read error. V and J are TRBV6-5 and TRBJ1-1, with TRBD1 matching over 8 bases. There are 14 residues in the CDR3. Looked up from germline, CDR1 is MNHEY and CDR2 is SVGAGI. CDR3 region: CASNSQGAFTEALF. The DNA of the CDR3 is TGTGCCAGCAACTCCCAGGGGGCGTTCACTGAAGCTCTCTTT.

Details on this clonotype: At one boundary the junction diverges from the germline segment, which might be a read error. This sequence joins TRBV7-3 and TRBJ2-3; D might be TRBD2 (5 bases). Looked up from germline, CDR1 is SGHTA and CDR2 is FQGTGA. This CDR3 spans 11 amino acids. This CDR3 is CANSRGDTQYF. The CDR3 region has the DNA TGTGCCAACAGCCGGGGTGATACGCAGTATTTT.

This clonotype was observed a handful of times. This chain connects TRBV7-2 to TRBJ2-1, with 10 bases matching TRBD2. The CDR3 totals 16 residues. Unmatched junction bases numbered 12, after V lost 4 bases and J lost 9 bases. CDR1 is SGHTA and CDR2 is FQGNSA in the germline V gene. As DNA, the CDR3 is TGTGCCAGCAGCTCCCAGGGAGCGGGGGGGACTGGTGAGCAGTTCTTC. It is translated as CASSSQGAGGTGEQFF. Complete variable domain (other parts from reference TRBV7-2 and TRBJ2-1): GAGVSQSPSNKVTEKGKDVELRCDPISGHTALYWYRQSLGQGLEFLIYFQGNSAPDKSGLPSDRFSAERTGGSVSTLTIQRTQQEDSAVYLCASSSQGAGGTGEQFFGPGTRLTVL.

This clonotype showed up just once. Just one base apart from a much larger clone, this may be a read error. The chain recombines TRBV6-1 with TRBJ1-2, with a possible D match to TRBD1 (5 bases). Germline V gene sequence: CDR1 MNHNS, CDR2 SASEGT. CDR3 length: 12 amino acids. V lost 7 bases, J lost 10 bases, and 16 bases lay in between. Written as DNA, the CDR3 is TGTGCCAGCAACACGCAGGGTGGTGCCTACACCTTC. Protein product: CASNTQGGAYTF.